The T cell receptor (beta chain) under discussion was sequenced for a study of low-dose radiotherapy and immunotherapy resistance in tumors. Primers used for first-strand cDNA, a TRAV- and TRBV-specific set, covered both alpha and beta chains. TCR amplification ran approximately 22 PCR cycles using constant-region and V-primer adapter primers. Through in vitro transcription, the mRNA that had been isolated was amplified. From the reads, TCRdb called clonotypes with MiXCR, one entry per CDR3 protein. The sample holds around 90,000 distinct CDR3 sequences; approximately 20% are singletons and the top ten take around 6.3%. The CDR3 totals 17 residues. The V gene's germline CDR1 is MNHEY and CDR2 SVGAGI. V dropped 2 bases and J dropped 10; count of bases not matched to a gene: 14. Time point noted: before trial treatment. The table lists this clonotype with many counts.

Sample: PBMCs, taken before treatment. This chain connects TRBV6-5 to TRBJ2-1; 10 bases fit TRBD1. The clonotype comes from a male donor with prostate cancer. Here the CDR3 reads CASSYPTTGGGPREQFF. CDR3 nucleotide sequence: TGTGCCAGCAGTTACCCCACGACAGGGGGCGGCCCCAGGGAGCAGTTCTTC.